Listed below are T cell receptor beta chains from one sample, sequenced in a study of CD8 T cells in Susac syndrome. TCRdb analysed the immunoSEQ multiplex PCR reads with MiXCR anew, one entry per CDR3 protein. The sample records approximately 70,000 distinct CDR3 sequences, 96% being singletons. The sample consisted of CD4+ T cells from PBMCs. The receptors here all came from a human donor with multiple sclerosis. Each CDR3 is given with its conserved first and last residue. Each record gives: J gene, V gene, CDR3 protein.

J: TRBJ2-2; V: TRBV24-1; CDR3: CATSGRGRDTGELFF
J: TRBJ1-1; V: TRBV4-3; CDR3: CASSQVSSGNTEAFF
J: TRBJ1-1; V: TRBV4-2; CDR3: CASSQEGQPNTEAFF
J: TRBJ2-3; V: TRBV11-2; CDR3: CASSFLRGGNTDTQYF
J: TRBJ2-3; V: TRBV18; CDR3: CASSPGGGGGTDTQYF
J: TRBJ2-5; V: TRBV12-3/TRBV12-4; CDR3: CASSPGGSQETQYF
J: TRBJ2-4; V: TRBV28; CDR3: CATRGGNIQYF
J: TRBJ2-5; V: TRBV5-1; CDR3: CASSEYQETQYF
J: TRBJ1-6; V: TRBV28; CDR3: CASRPGQGRWVLVSPLHF
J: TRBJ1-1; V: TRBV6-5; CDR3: CASSYEGTGGWNTEAFF
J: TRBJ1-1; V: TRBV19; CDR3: CASSISGITEAFF
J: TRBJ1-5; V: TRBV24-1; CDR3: CATSDTGTGVGQPQHF
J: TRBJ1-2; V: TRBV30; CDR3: CAWSPTRLGTYGYTF